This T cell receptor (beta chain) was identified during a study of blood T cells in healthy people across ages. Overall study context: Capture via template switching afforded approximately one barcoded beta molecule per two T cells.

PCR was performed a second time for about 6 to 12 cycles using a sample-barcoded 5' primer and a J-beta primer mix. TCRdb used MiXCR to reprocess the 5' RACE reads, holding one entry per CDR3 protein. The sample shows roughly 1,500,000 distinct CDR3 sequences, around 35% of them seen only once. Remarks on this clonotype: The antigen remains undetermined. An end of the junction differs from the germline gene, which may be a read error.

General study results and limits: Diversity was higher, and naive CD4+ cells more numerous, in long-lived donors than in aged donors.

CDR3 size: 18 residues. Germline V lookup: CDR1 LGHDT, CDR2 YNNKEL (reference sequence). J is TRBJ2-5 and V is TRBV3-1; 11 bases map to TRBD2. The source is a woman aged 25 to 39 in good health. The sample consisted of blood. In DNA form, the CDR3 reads TGTGCCAGCGGCCAAGGCTATCCTAGCGGGGGGTACCAAGAGACCCAGTACTTC. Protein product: CASGQGYPSGGYQETQYF.